These 10 T cell receptor beta chains originate from one sample sequenced in a study of T-cell memory formation after mild COVID-19. TCRdb processed the 5' RACE reads anew with MiXCR; each CDR3 protein has one entry. The table includes fewer than 650,000 distinct CDR3 sequences, around 15% detected once. Sequencing was carried out using PBMCs or a T cell subset sorted from them (not recorded which). Receptors were obtained from an adult woman who had mild COVID-19 (a few samples of this study predate the infection). Cell type and time point are not known.

With respect to this clonotype: Its ends do not fully match the called genes, so a read error is possible. This chain joins TRBV20-1 and TRBJ1-1; D ambiguous. Germline-derived CDR1 and CDR2 are DFQATT and SNEGSKA (reference sequence). The CDR3 loop spans 8 amino acids. The CDR3 DNA is TGCAGTGCTAGAGGCTCACCTTTT. It encodes CSARGSPF.

The chain employs TRBV7-9 and TRBJ1-2; TRBD1 matches 11 bases. This CDR3 spans 17 amino acids. CDR1 is SEHNR and CDR2 is FQNEAQ in the germline V gene (reference sequence). V shed 2 bases and J 8 bases; nucleotides not matched to a gene: 13. The CDR3 coding sequence is TGTGCCAGCAGCTTACCGTTTACCCGGGACAGGGGGGAAGGCTACACCTTC. Translated, it gives CASSLPFTRDRGEGYTF.

V is TRBV5-1 and J is TRBJ2-2; possibly TRBD2 for D (6 bases). Per the germline V gene, CDR1 is SGHRS and CDR2 is YFSETQ. The germline V and J ends were trimmed by 3 bases and 1 base, with 10 bases remaining between them. This CDR3 spans 15 amino acids. The CDR3 nucleotides read TGCGCCAGCAGCTCGAGCGGGCAGAACACCGGGGAGCTGTTTTTT. Amino acids: CASSSSGQNTGELFF.

The chain is built from TRBV5-1 and TRBJ2-1, with TRBD1 matching over 12 bases. CDR1 and CDR2 (germline): SGHRS, YFSETQ. The V segment lost 0 bases and the J segment 8 bases; nucleotides outside the gene matches: 3. The CDR3 extends over 15 amino acids. The CDR3, as DNA: TGCGCCAGCAGCTTGGGGGACAGGGGGCTGGATGAGCAGTTCTTC. Residues: CASSLGDRGLDEQFF.

This clonotype was seen more than once but under ten times. The rearrangement links TRBV7-2 to TRBJ1-1, with TRBD1 identical over 7 bases. Losses at the gene ends were 4 bases for V and 1 base for J; bases not matched to a gene: 3. Germline V CDR1 and CDR2: SGHTA, FQGNSA. The CDR3 has 14 residues. This CDR3 is CASSYRGWNTEAFF. DNA of the CDR3: TGTGCCAGCAGCTACAGGGGATGGAACACTGAAGCTTTCTTT.

The V gene is TRBV14, the J gene TRBJ1-1, with D possibly being TRBD1 (5 bases). CDR1 and CDR2 from the germline V gene are SGHDN and FVKESK. This CDR3 is 15 amino acids long. V lost 3 bases and J 10 bases, leaving 21 bases between the germline ends. CDR3 DNA sequence: TGTGCCAGCAGCCAGGCTGGTATACGGGGCGTTCGAGCTTTCTTT. Encoded protein: CASSQAGIRGVRAFF.

There are a few counts of this clonotype. CDR3 in amino acids: CASSVGLAERGLNEQFF. CDR3 DNA sequence: TGTGCCAGCAGCGTCGGACTAGCGGAGAGGGGCCTCAATGAGCAGTTCTTC. This chain uses TRBV9 with TRBJ2-1; 10 positions match TRBD2. J gave up 6 bases and V 2 bases, and 11 bases lay outside the gene matches. Germline V gene sequence: CDR1 SGDLS, CDR2 YYNGEE. The CDR3 loop spans 17 amino acids. Full variable domain (rest looked up from reference TRBV9 and TRBJ2-1): DSGVTQTPKHLITATGQRVTLRCSPRSGDLSVYWYQQSLDQGLQFLIQYYNGEERAKGNILERFSAQQFPDLHSELNLSSLELGDSALYFCASSVGLAERGLNEQFFGPGTRLTVL.

This chain joins TRBV12-3 or TRBV12-4 and TRBJ2-6, with a possible D match to TRBD1 (6 bases). The CDR3 is made up of 14 amino acids. V was pared by 7 bases and J by 0 bases, with 7 bases between. CDR3 sequence (DNA): TGTGCCAGCAAACAGGGCTCTGGGGCCAACGTCCTGACTTTC. It yields the protein CASKQGSGANVLTF.

The chain carries TRBV11-2 and TRBJ1-2; tentatively, D is TRBD1 (5 bases). This CDR3 spans 15 amino acids. The V end was cut by 5 bases, the J end by 5 bases, with 18 bases between. Germline CDR1 and CDR2: SGHAT and FQNNGV. In DNA form, the CDR3 reads TGTGCCAGCAGCAGGACTTTCGGCAGGGTATATGGCTACACCTTC. Translated, it gives CASSRTFGRVYGYTF.

This clonotype was found a few times. V gene TRBV11-2 combines with J gene TRBJ2-4; 11 bases are a match to TRBD2. V shed 2 bases, J shed 10 bases, and the junction held 16 bases outside the gene matches. CDR3 length equals 18 residues. Germline CDR1 reads SGHAT; CDR2 reads FQNNGV. Written as DNA, the CDR3 is TGTGCCAGCAGCTTACTGAGGCTAGCGGGAGGTCCTAGTAGGATTCAGTACTTC. Its protein product is CASSLLRLAGGPSRIQYF. Using reference TRBV11-2 and TRBJ2-4 for the parts outside the CDR3, the full variable domain is EAGVAQSPRYKIIEKRQSVAFWCNPISGHATLYWYQQILGQGPKLLIQFQNNGVVDDSQLPKDRFSAERLKGVDSTLKIQPAKLEDSAVYLCASSLLRLAGGPSRIQYFGAGTRLSVL.